These 25 T cell receptor beta chains were all obtained from the same sample, sequenced in a study of CD8 T cells in ankylosing spondylitis. A single record per CDR3 protein comes from TCRdb applying MiXCR to the 5' RACE reads. The sample lists about 100,000 distinct CDR3 sequences, over 6.5% occurring once. Sequencing was performed on blood, either unsorted or a sorted T cell fraction (not recorded which). The receptors were gathered from a male donor with ankylosing spondylitis or in good health (not recorded which).

This clonotype was detected many times. The chain has TRBV6-1 and TRBJ2-5, with D tentatively TRBD2 (6 bases). This CDR3 contains 16 residues. Deletions cut 6 bases from V and 2 bases from J, with 19 bases between. CDR1 MNHNS and CDR2 SASEGT come from the germline V gene. In DNA, the CDR3 is TGTGCCAGCAGCCCCCCTATCCAGCGGGCTCAAGAGACCCAGTACTTC. Its translation is CASSPPIQRAQETQYF.

The chain recombines TRBV4-1 with TRBJ1-1; perhaps TRBD1 as D (5 bases). Trimming took off 4 bases at V and 3 bases at J, with 12 bases between the two ends. The length of the CDR3 is 14 residues. Germline lookup yields CDR1 MGHRA and CDR2 YSYEKL. The CDR3 region has the DNA TGCGCCAGCAGCCTAATATTAGGGGACACTGAAGCTTTCTTT. Translated: CASSLILGDTEAFF.

This clonotype occurred many times. The chain combines TRBV7-2 with TRBJ2-1; TRBD1 might be the D (6 bases). V was trimmed by 2 bases and J by 4 bases, leaving 9 bases between them. The CDR3 has 14 residues. The V gene's germline CDR1 is SGHTA and CDR2 FQGNSA. The DNA for the CDR3 is TGTGCCAGCAGCTTACGAGACAGGTACAATGAGCAGTTCTTC. It specifies CASSLRDRYNEQFF. Full variable domain (outside the CDR3, taken from reference TRBV7-2 and TRBJ2-1): GAGVSQSPSNKVTEKGKDVELRCDPISGHTALYWYRQSLGQGLEFLIYFQGNSAPDKSGLPSDRFSAERTGGSVSTLTIQRTQQEDSAVYLCASSLRDRYNEQFFGPGTRLTVL.

This clonotype was found many times. The rearrangement joins TRBV29-1 to TRBJ1-5; tentatively, D is TRBD1 (5 bases). CDR3 length: 14 residues. The V end lost 3 bases, the J end lost 4 bases, and 13 bases lay between the germline ends. Germline V gives CDR1 SQVTM, CDR2 ANQGSEA. This chain's CDR3 is CSVEDKEANQPQHF. CDR3 nucleotide sequence: TGCAGCGTTGAGGACAAGGAGGCTAATCAGCCCCAGCATTTT.

The V gene is TRBV27, the J gene TRBJ2-1; the D gene is possibly TRBD2 (5 bases). This CDR3 is built from 13 residues. Germline V CDR1 and CDR2: MNHEY, SMNVEV (reference sequence). The germline V and J ends were trimmed by 1 base and 8 bases, with 9 bases remaining between them. The CDR3 sequence: CASSLLGSDEQFF. In DNA form, the CDR3 reads TGTGCCAGCAGTTTATTGGGGAGCGATGAGCAGTTCTTC.

The table lists this clonotype with a count of one. The V and J genes are TRBV5-6 and TRBJ1-1; 8 bases match TRBD1. The CDR3 loop spans 13 amino acids. Germline CDR1 and CDR2: SGHDT and YYEEEE. Losses at the gene ends were 4 bases for V and 3 bases for J; bases not matched to a gene: 2. This chain's CDR3 is CASSRTGYTEAFF. CDR3 nucleotides: TGTGCCAGCAGCAGGACAGGGTACACTGAAGCTTTCTTT.

There are a few counts of this clonotype. The chain joins TRBV4-3 to TRBJ1-1; 9 bases align to TRBD1. Germline V lookup: CDR1 LGHNA, CDR2 YSLEER. Germline trimming cut 3 bases from V and 10 bases from J; bases unmatched to any gene: 3. The CDR3 is 12 amino acids. The DNA of the CDR3 is TGCGCCAGCAGCCACCGACAGGGGGTAGCTTTCTTT. It specifies CASSHRQGVAFF.

This clonotype was seen only a few times. V and J are TRBV20-1 and TRBJ2-1; 11 bases agree with TRBD2. Germline CDR1 DFQATT, CDR2 SNEGSKA (reference sequence). The V gene end was trimmed by 5 bases and the J gene end by 9 bases; junction bases not matched to a gene: 12. CDR3 length equals 15 residues. CDR3 DNA: TGCAGTGCTCTCCAAACTAGCGGGGGTGTAGGTGAGCAGTTCTTC. This sequence encodes CSALQTSGGVGEQFF.

This clonotype was detected a few times. The chain couples TRBV19 to TRBJ1-2; TRBD1 matches at 11 bases. Trimming took 3 bases from V and 7 from J; bases not matched to a gene: 4. CDR1 is LNHDA, CDR2 SQIVND, per germline (reference sequence). The length of the CDR3 is 14 residues. DNA of the CDR3: TGTGCCAGTAGTATGGACAGGGGGCTAGGTGGCTACACCTTC. Translation: CASSMDRGLGGYTF.

This chain joins TRBV7-6 and TRBJ2-2; 8 nucleotides align to TRBD2. Germline lookup yields CDR1 SGHVS and CDR2 FNYEAQ. With V trimmed by 2 bases and J by 3 bases, 5 bases remained unmatched. The CDR3 consists of 16 residues. CDR3 bases: TGTGCCAGCAGCTTAAGGACTAGCAGGCACACCGGGGAGCTGTTTTTT. Its translation is CASSLRTSRHTGELFF.

This clonotype was counted ten times or more. V gene TRBV6-6 combines with J gene TRBJ2-5, with unresolved D. Germline V gene lookup returns CDR1 MNHNY and CDR2 SVGAGI (reference sequence). CDR3 length equals 11 residues. V gave up 8 bases and J gave up 4 bases, with 8 bases separating them. Written as DNA, the CDR3 is TGTGCCAGCCGGTTTGGAGAGACCCAGTACTTC. It is translated as CASRFGETQYF.

This clonotype occurred many times. The chain links TRBV4-3 to TRBJ2-3; 10 nucleotides align to TRBD1. Trimming removed 2 bases from V and 2 bases from J; junction bases left unmatched: 7. CDR1 and CDR2 from the germline V gene are LGHNA and YSLEER. The CDR3 has 17 amino acids. The CDR3 DNA reads as TGCGCCAGCAGCCAATCCGGGACAGGGGAACTCACAGATACGCAGTATTTT. It yields the protein CASSQSGTGELTDTQYF.

Many counts were recorded for this clonotype. The V gene is TRBV4-3, the J gene TRBJ2-7; TRBD2 aligns across 12 bases. The germline CDR1 and CDR2 sequences are LGHNA and YSLEER. The length of the CDR3 is 17 residues. With 1 base clipped from V and 3 bases from J, the junction kept 7 bases outside the gene matches. The CDR3 DNA reads TGCGCCAGCAGCCAAGGTTCCTGGACTAGCGGGATCTACGAGCAGTACTTC. This codes for CASSQGSWTSGIYEQYF.

This clonotype was detected ten times or more. This chain joins TRBV7-3 and TRBJ2-3; TRBD2 matches at 9 bases. The CDR3 is made up of 18 amino acids. Losses at the gene ends were 1 base for V and 3 bases for J; bases not matched to a gene: 11. The V gene's germline CDR1 is SGHTA and CDR2 FQGTGA. DNA for the CDR3: TGTGCCAGCAGCTTAAGAGGTCGGCGCGGGGGGGCAACAGATACGCAGTATTTT. This translates into CASSLRGRRGGATDTQYF. Complete variable domain (other parts from reference TRBV7-3 and TRBJ2-3): GAGVSQTPSNKVTEKGKYVELRCDPISGHTALYWYRQSLGQGPEFLIYFQGTGAADDSGLPNDRFFAVRPEGSVSTLKIQRTERGDSAVYLCASSLRGRRGGATDTQYFGPGTRLTVL.

In its sample, this clonotype was seen many times. The rearrangement links TRBV6-5 to TRBJ2-1, with D unresolved. The germline gives CDR1 MNHEY, CDR2 SVGAGI. V was clipped by 4 bases and J by 6 bases, with 4 bases between them. This CDR3 is built from 11 residues. CDR3: CASSSGNEQFF. CDR3 DNA: TGTGCCAGCAGTTCGGGCAATGAGCAGTTCTTC.

This clonotype was observed many times. This chain links TRBV20-1 with TRBJ2-4, with 7 bases that match TRBD2. The V gene's germline CDR1 is DFQATT and CDR2 SNEGSKA (reference sequence). J lost 2 bases, V lost 0 bases, and 7 bases had no gene match. This CDR3 comprises 16 residues. The CDR3 here is CSARDPSGGSKNIQYF. The CDR3 region has the DNA TGCAGTGCTAGAGATCCTAGCGGCGGGTCCAAAAACATTCAGTACTTC.

This clonotype was recorded at least ten times. The gene calls are TRBV4-3 and TRBJ2-4; D is undetermined. The CDR3 runs to 19 residues. V shed 3 bases and J shed 0 bases, with 21 bases lying between them. Looked up from germline, CDR1 is LGHNA and CDR2 is YSLEER. CDR3 nucleotide sequence: TGCGCCAGCAGCCACCCCGGCACGAGAGCTTTACTAGCCAAAAACATTCAGTACTTC. Encoded protein: CASSHPGTRALLAKNIQYF.

This clonotype was observed at least ten times. The chain couples TRBV12-3 or TRBV12-4 to TRBJ1-1; possible D gene TRBD1, 5 bases. V gave up 0 bases and J gave up 2 bases, with 10 bases separating them. The CDR3 loop spans 15 amino acids. The DNA of the CDR3 is TGTGCCAGCAGTTTAGCCCGGGGCGTTAACACTGAAGCTTTCTTT. This encodes CASSLARGVNTEAFF.

This clonotype was found many times. The CDR3 reads CASSFGPEGRNEQYF. DNA for the CDR3: TGTGCCAGCAGCTTCGGGCCAGAGGGGCGCAACGAGCAGTACTTC. The chain has TRBV7-2 and TRBJ2-7, with D tentatively TRBD1 or TRBD2 (5 bases each). The ends were cut back, 3 bases at V and 5 bases at J, with 17 bases in the middle. Looked up from germline, CDR1 is SGHTA and CDR2 is FQGNSA. The length of the CDR3 is 15 residues.

This clonotype showed up many times. The V call is TRBV10-3, the J call TRBJ2-7; D possibly corresponds to TRBD1 (5 bases). The CDR3 extends over 13 amino acids. Germline-derived CDR1 and CDR2 are ENHRY and SYGVKD. V was trimmed by 7 bases and J by 6 bases, leaving 16 bases between them. Here the CDR3 DNA reads TGTGCCATCAACAAAGAGGTGGGGCGCGAGCAGTACTTC. This translates into CAINKEVGREQYF.

This clonotype was counted ten times or more. V and J are TRBV5-6 and TRBJ2-1; 12 bases fit TRBD2. The junction had 3 bases not matched to a gene; V was cut back by 5 bases and J by 0 bases. CDR3 length equals 16 residues. Germline CDR1 SGHDT, CDR2 YYEEEE. As DNA, the CDR3 is TGTGCCAGCAGGTCGACTAGCGGGAGCTCCTACAATGAGCAGTTCTTC. Translating gives CASRSTSGSSYNEQFF.

In its sample, this clonotype was seen many times. The V call is TRBV3-1, the J call TRBJ2-1; 13 bases match TRBD2. This CDR3 is built from 15 residues. With 1 base clipped from V and 10 bases from J, the junction kept 4 bases outside the gene matches. Germline lookup yields CDR1 LGHDT and CDR2 YNNKEL (reference sequence). The CDR3 sequence: CASSQGLAGGREQFF. The CDR3 DNA is TGTGCCAGCAGCCAAGGACTAGCGGGGGGAAGGGAGCAGTTCTTC.

This clonotype was counted at least ten times. This sequence joins TRBV29-1 and TRBJ2-3; no definite D call. Trimming removed 6 bases from V and 6 bases from J, with 13 bases in between. Germline values: CDR1 SQVTM, CDR2 ANQGSEA. This CDR3 comprises 12 residues. CDR3 bases: TGCAGCGTAAGAATCGCGAGTGATACGCAGTATTTT. Translated, it gives CSVRIASDTQYF.

In its sample, this clonotype was seen many times. The chain uses TRBV20-1 and TRBJ1-6; D perhaps matches TRBD1 (5 bases). This CDR3 spans 13 amino acids. Trimming took 0 bases from V and 10 from J, leaving 10 bases between them. CDR1 is DFQATT and CDR2 is SNEGSKA in the germline V gene (reference sequence). DNA of the CDR3: TGCAGTGCTAGAGAGGCCAGGGCGTCACCCCTCCACTTT. Encoded protein: CSAREARASPLHF.

This clonotype was observed many times. V is TRBV4-1 and J is TRBJ1-1, with D possibly TRBD1 on 5 matching bases. CDR3 length equals 17 residues. Germline V CDR1 and CDR2: MGHRA, YSYEKL. V was shortened by 0 bases and J by 3 bases, with 17 bases between the two germline ends. The CDR3: CASSQEGDSGSHTEAFF. DNA for the CDR3: TGCGCCAGCAGCCAAGAAGGCGACAGCGGGAGTCACACTGAAGCTTTCTTT.